A selection of T cell receptor beta chains follows, all from one sample in a study of CD8+ T cells in alopecia areata. Only in-frame clones appear in the TCRdb table, and some are missing; sequencing was by immunoSEQ multiplex PCR. Of about 91,000 clones listed, over 40% are singletons. The source material was CD4+ T cells sorted from blood. These receptors were collected from a human donor with alopecia areata. The CDR3 runs from the conserved cysteine through the conserved F or W. A D gene is named only where the DNA matches it firmly. Size values are once, few and many counts, or a class for expanded clones, and some rows have none.

J: TRBJ2-1
D: .
size: .
V: TRBV18
DNA: TGTGCCAGCTCACCTAACGGGTACGAGCAGTTCTTC
CDR3: CASSPNGYEQFF

J: TRBJ1-5
D: TRBD1
size: .
V: TRBV4-1
DNA: TGCGCCAGCAGCCCTGACAGGGTAGACCAGCCCCAGCATTTT
CDR3: CASSPDRVDQPQHF

J: TRBJ1-1
D: TRBD1
size: .
V: TRBV29-1
DNA: TGCAGCGCAGAACAGGGGGAGACTTTCTTT
CDR3: CSAEQGETFF

J: TRBJ2-3
D: TRBD1
size: .
V: TRBV29-1
DNA: TGCAGCGTGACGACAGGGGGCTCTGATACGCAGTATTTT
CDR3: CSVTTGGSDTQYF

J: TRBJ2-1
D: .
size: few
V: TRBV21-1
DNA: TGTGCCAGCAGTAGCGACGGGACCTACAATGAGCAGTTCTTC
CDR3: CASSSDGTYNEQFF

J: TRBJ1-5
D: .
size: .
V: TRBV29-1
DNA: TGCAGCGTTGCGAGGGGTGAAGGGCAGCCCCAGCATTTT
CDR3: CSVARGEGQPQHF

J: TRBJ2-7
D: .
size: few
V: TRBV7-9
DNA: TGTGCCAGCAGCCCGACGACGGGACTCTACGAGCAGTACTTC
CDR3: CASSPTTGLYEQYF

J: TRBJ2-5
D: .
size: .
V: TRBV29-1
DNA: TGCAGCGGCCCCGGGGTGGTACAAGAGACCCAGTACTTC
CDR3: CSGPGVVQETQYF

J: TRBJ2-5
D: .
size: .
V: TRBV2
DNA: TGTGCCAGCAGTCGGGAGTACCATGAGGGAGAGACCCAGTACTTC
CDR3: CASSREYHEGETQYF

J: TRBJ2-3
D: .
size: .
V: TRBV30
DNA: TGTGCCTGGAGTATTAAGGGCGCAGATACGCAGTATTTT
CDR3: CAWSIKGADTQYF

J: TRBJ2-5
D: .
size: few
V: TRBV6-6
DNA: TGTGCCAGCAGTTTCCCAGGGGCCCAAGAGACCCAGTACTTC
CDR3: CASSFPGAQETQYF

J: TRBJ1-1
D: TRBD1
size: .
V: TRBV7-2
DNA: TGTGCCAGCAGCCCTAGGGTTGGTGGACAGGGGAAGACTGAAGCTTTCTTT
CDR3: CASSPRVGGQGKTEAFF

J: TRBJ1-2
D: .
size: .
V: TRBV30
DNA: TGTGCCTGGAGTGGGTCTCAACCAAGTGGCTACACCTTC
CDR3: CAWSGSQPSGYTF

J: TRBJ1-2
D: .
size: few
V: TRBV28
DNA: TGTGCCAGCCACTACCAACAGGAGGGCTACACCTTC
CDR3: CASHYQQEGYTF

J: TRBJ1-4
D: .
size: few
V: TRBV29-1
DNA: TGCAGCGTTGAACGGGAGGACACTTATGAAAAACTGTTTTTT
CDR3: CSVEREDTYEKLFF

J: TRBJ2-1
D: .
size: .
V: TRBV29-1
DNA: TGCAGCCTCCGGGGCACAGGGCCCGGCGAGCAGTTCTTC
CDR3: CSLRGTGPGEQFF

J: TRBJ2-5
D: .
size: .
V: TRBV29-1
DNA: TGCAGCGTTGACCCGGGACTCGCTGAGACCCAGTACTTC
CDR3: CSVDPGLAETQYF

J: TRBJ2-3
D: TRBD1
size: .
V: TRBV30
DNA: TGTGCCTTGACAGGGGCTAGCACAGATACGCAGTATTTT
CDR3: CALTGASTDTQYF

J: TRBJ2-5
D: .
size: .
V: TRBV28
DNA: TGTGCCAGCGGGATGGACAGCAAGTTGCGGGAGACCCAGTACTTC
CDR3: CASGMDSKLRETQYF

J: TRBJ1-2
D: .
size: .
V: TRBV20-1
DNA: TGCAGTGCTCTAGACAGGAGTGGCTACACCTTC
CDR3: CSALDRSGYTF

J: TRBJ1-2
D: .
size: .
V: TRBV29-1
DNA: TGCAGCGCCATGGGGGCAGGGGAGGTCTATGGCTACACCTTC
CDR3: CSAMGAGEVYGYTF

J: TRBJ2-3
D: TRBD1
size: .
V: TRBV5-1
DNA: TGCGCCAGCAGCATCCGGACAGGGGCAGGAGATACGCAGTATTTT
CDR3: CASSIRTGAGDTQYF

J: TRBJ1-1
D: TRBD1
size: .
V: TRBV7-2
DNA: TGTGCCAGCAGCTTTACGTCGGGACAGGGTCGGACTGAAGCTTTCTTT
CDR3: CASSFTSGQGRTEAFF

J: TRBJ2-7
D: .
size: .
V: TRBV14
DNA: TGTGCCAGCAGCCAATCTATCGGGGTCGGCGAGCAGTACTTC
CDR3: CASSQSIGVGEQYF

J: TRBJ2-6
D: .
size: .
V: TRBV30
DNA: TGTGCCTGGCAAGGACAGCTATCTGGGGCCAACGTCCTGACTTTC
CDR3: CAWQGQLSGANVLTF

J: TRBJ2-1
D: TRBD2
size: few
V: TRBV29-1
DNA: TGCAGCGTTGAAGATCAGCGGGGATTGACTATGATCTTC
CDR3: CSVEDQRGLTMIF

J: TRBJ2-2
D: TRBD1
size: .
V: TRBV29-1
DNA: TGCAGCGGGGGACAGGGGAGCACCGGGGAGCTGTTTTTT
CDR3: CSGGQGSTGELFF

J: TRBJ1-1
D: TRBD1
size: few
V: TRBV7-2
DNA: TGTGCCAGCAGCCCCTCCCGGGACAGGAGGCAAGCTTTCTTT
CDR3: CASSPSRDRRQAFF

J: TRBJ1-1
D: .
size: many
V: TRBV29-1
DNA: TGCAGCGGGCAGACAGGTGAGGGCACTGAAGCTTTCTTT
CDR3: CSGQTGEGTEAFF

J: TRBJ2-3
D: .
size: .
V: TRBV29-1
DNA: TGCAGCGTTGAAAGGGTTGGCACAGATACGCAGTATTTT
CDR3: CSVERVGTDTQYF

J: TRBJ2-6
D: .
size: .
V: TRBV28
DNA: TGTGCCAGCGGGATCCCTGGAGTTGGGGCCAACGTCCTGACTTTC
CDR3: CASGIPGVGANVLTF

J: TRBJ1-1
D: .
size: .
V: TRBV29-1
DNA: TGCAGCGTTCAGACGGGAAACACTGAAGCTTTCTTT
CDR3: CSVQTGNTEAFF

J: TRBJ2-7
D: .
size: few
V: TRBV29-1
DNA: TGCAGCGTTAGTGTTAGGAGCTACGAGCAGTACTTC
CDR3: CSVSVRSYEQYF

J: TRBJ2-5
D: TRBD1
size: few
V: TRBV2
DNA: TGTGCCAGCAGGGGACAGGGGGCGGAAGAGACCCAGTACTTC
CDR3: CASRGQGAEETQYF

J: TRBJ2-7
D: .
size: .
V: TRBV29-1
DNA: TGCAGCGTTCGAGGCAGACGGTACGAGCAGTACTTC
CDR3: CSVRGRRYEQYF

J: TRBJ2-7
D: TRBD1
size: .
V: TRBV30
DNA: TGTGCCTGGAGTGGGGACAGGGGCCTCTACGAGCAGTACTTC
CDR3: CAWSGDRGLYEQYF

J: TRBJ1-2
D: .
size: .
V: TRBV7-9
DNA: TGTGCCAGCAGCCCCGGGACACCTTATGGCTACACCTTC
CDR3: CASSPGTPYGYTF

J: TRBJ1-5
D: .
size: .
V: TRBV10-3
DNA: TGTGCCATCAGTGAGTCTCGTGGAGGCAATCAGCCCCAGCATTTT
CDR3: CAISESRGGNQPQHF

J: TRBJ1-4
D: .
size: .
V: TRBV28
DNA: TGTGCCAGCCGGGATCCCGTGGTGGGTGAAAAACTGTTTTTT
CDR3: CASRDPVVGEKLFF

J: TRBJ2-3
D: .
size: .
V: TRBV29-1
DNA: TGCAGCGTTGACGACAGCACAGATACGCAGTATTTT
CDR3: CSVDDSTDTQYF

J: TRBJ2-1
D: TRBD1
size: .
V: TRBV29-1
DNA: TGCAGCGGCGAAACAGGGGGCCTATTCTCCTACAATGAGCAGTTCTTC
CDR3: CSGETGGLFSYNEQFF

J: TRBJ2-3
D: TRBD2
size: .
V: TRBV5-1
DNA: TGCGCCAGCAGCCTAGGGACTAGTGCAGATACGCAGTATTTT
CDR3: CASSLGTSADTQYF

J: TRBJ2-7
D: .
size: few
V: TRBV29-1
DNA: TGCAGCGTTGTCGGCAGGGCGGCCTACGAGCAGTACTTC
CDR3: CSVVGRAAYEQYF

J: TRBJ1-6
D: .
size: .
V: TRBV30
DNA: TGTGCCTGGAGTGTAGGACCGAAGGATTCACCCCTCCACTTT
CDR3: CAWSVGPKDSPLHF